This entry concerns a single T cell receptor beta chain. The data were taken from a study of Ad26.COV2.S vaccination and SARS-CoV-2 variants. Study-wide background: Administration of Ad26.COV2.S was intramuscular, either once or twice 56 days apart.

Treatment reported: approximately 18 received Ad26.COV2.S at low or high dose, single or two shots; a few received placebo; per-sample allocation not given. The samples were gathered on day 63 after the first injection of vaccine or placebo. Sequencing used immunoSEQ multiplex PCR; TCRdb keeps in-frame clones, though not all of them. The sample comprises roughly 330,000 clones, 85% to 90% of which are singletons, and around 5.5% rests with the top ten. This specimen consisted of peripheral blood, obtained in a trial of Ad26.COV2.S vaccine versus placebo. This clonotype was sampled from a person between 18 and 65 years old who received the Ad26.COV2.S COVID-19 vaccine or a placebo.

The CDR3 here is CASSQVVKREPQHF. The CDR3 nucleotides read TGCGCCAGCAGCCAAGTGGTGAAGAGGGAACCCCAGCATTTT. This sequence joins TRBV4-1 and TRBJ1-5; D unclear. The CDR3 runs to 14 residues. Germline values: CDR1 MGHRA, CDR2 YSYEKL. V lost 1 base and J lost 10, with 14 bases in between.